The entry below describes one TCR beta chain. This entry belongs to a study of control samples from healthy donors and cancer patients. Sequencing was performed with immunoSEQ multiplex PCR; in TCRdb, only in-frame clones are kept and a portion is missing. The sample consists of 150,000 to 160,000 clones, about 94% of them appearing once. The germline V gene encodes CDR1 LNHNV and CDR2 YYDKDF (reference sequence). J gave up 8 bases and V 0 bases, and 12 bases lay outside the gene matches. The CDR3 runs to 16 residues. This chain links TRBV15 with TRBJ1-2; 7 nucleotides line up with TRBD1. This TCR was recovered from a man aged 35 to 55 in good health. Material for sequencing was blood. The CDR3 loop reads CATSRDLSLTGIGYTF. CDR3 bases: TGTGCCACCAGCAGAGATCTTAGTCTGACAGGGATCGGCTACACCTTC.